Given below is one T cell receptor beta chain in context. Its antigen is currently unknown. The PCR had 60 Vbeta and 13 Jbeta primers. Sequenced by immunoSEQ multiplex PCR; TCRdb stores in-frame clones only, minus some. The profile covers about 210,000 clones, with roughly 84% appearing a single time and around 0.22% taken by the ten largest. This record belongs to a study of cytomegalovirus exposure and HLA in healthy donors. General study findings and limits: Presence/absence analyses rested on an assumption that sequencing depth was roughly uniform across donors. Exclusion as indistinguishable affected some V segments, including TRBV6-2 and TRBV6-3. Most TCR sequences were uncommon, yet certain public TCRs appeared in many donors.

The CDR3 consists of 18 residues. Germline-derived CDR1 and CDR2 are LNHDA and SQIVND (reference sequence). V dropped 1 base and J dropped 4; count of bases not matched to a gene: 8. What was sequenced was PBMCs. The sequence derives from a girl aged 2 to 10 in good health and CMV-seronegative. V is TRBV19 and J is TRBJ2-6, with 9 bases that match TRBD2. CDR3: CASSIGLTSGPGANVLTF. CDR3 DNA: TGTGCCAGTAGTATAGGCCTAACTAGCGGGCCCGGGGCCAACGTCCTGACTTTC.